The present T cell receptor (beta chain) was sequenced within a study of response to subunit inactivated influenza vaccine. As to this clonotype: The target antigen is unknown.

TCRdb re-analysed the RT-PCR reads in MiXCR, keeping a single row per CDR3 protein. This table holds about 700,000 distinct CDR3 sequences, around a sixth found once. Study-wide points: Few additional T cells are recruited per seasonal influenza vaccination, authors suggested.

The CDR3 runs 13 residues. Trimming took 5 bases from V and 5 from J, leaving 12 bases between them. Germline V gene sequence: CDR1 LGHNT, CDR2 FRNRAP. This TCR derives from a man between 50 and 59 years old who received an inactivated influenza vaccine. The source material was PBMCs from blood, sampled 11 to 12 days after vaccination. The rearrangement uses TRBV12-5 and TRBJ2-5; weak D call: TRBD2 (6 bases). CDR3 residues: CASGPGTWETQYF. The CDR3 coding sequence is TGTGCTAGTGGTCCCGGGACTTGGGAGACCCAGTACTTC.